What follows are 25 T cell receptor beta chains derived from one specimen sequenced in a study of T cell responses to AZD1222 COVID-19 vaccine. Assay: immunoSEQ multiplex PCR; the TCRdb copy retains only in-frame clones and omits some. The top ten clones hold approximately 12% of a sample with 130,000 or so clones, around nine tenths of them seen once. This material consisted of peripheral blood, taken on day 0 of MenACWY control vaccination. Every receptor here comes from an adult in good health.

The chain couples TRBV5-4 to TRBJ2-1; no firm D call. The V and J ends lost 4 bases and 7 bases respectively, with 15 bases between them. The CDR3 length is 14 residues. The germline V gene has CDR1 SGHNT and CDR2 YYREEE (reference sequence). DNA of the CDR3: TGTGCCAGCAGCCAACGACCACACCCTAATGAGCAGTTCTTC. Its protein product is CASSQRPHPNEQFF.

This chain joins TRBV24-1 and TRBJ1-2; D is unclear. Germline CDR1 is KGHDR and CDR2 is SFDVKD. The CDR3 contains 12 residues. Deletions cut 4 bases from V and 2 bases from J, with 4 bases between. For the CDR3, the DNA is TGTGCCACCAGTGACCGCAACTATGGCTACACCTTC. It translates to CATSDRNYGYTF.

In its sample, this clone was seen once. The chain's CDR3 is CASSLVASGRGREQYF. The CDR3 DNA sequence: TGTGCCAGCAGCTTAGTGGCTAGCGGGAGAGGAAGAGAGCAGTACTTC. The rearrangement links TRBV11-3 to TRBJ2-7; TRBD2 matches at 10 bases. The CDR3 sequence is 16 residues long. The germline V gene encodes CDR1 SGHNT and CDR2 YENEEA. After removal of 1 base from V and 7 bases from J, the junction contained 10 bases not matched to a gene. The full variable domain, with the rest looked up from reference TRBV11-3 and TRBJ2-7, is EAGVVQSPRYKIIEKKQPVAFWCNPISGHNTLYWYLQNLGQGPELLIRYENEEAVDDSQLPKDRFSAERLKGVDSTLKIQPAELGDSAVYLCASSLVASGRGREQYFGPGTRLTVT.

CDR3 in amino acids: CAILGSGLTNTQYF. DNA for the CDR3: TGTGCCATTTTGGGGTCGGGACTGACGAATACGCAGTATTTT. The chain couples TRBV7-2 to TRBJ2-3, with D perhaps TRBD2 (6 bases). The V and J ends lost 10 bases and 7 bases respectively, with 21 bases between them. CDR3 length: 14 amino acids. Looked up from germline, CDR1 is SGHTA and CDR2 is FQGNSA.

The CDR3 here is CASSLALAGVRGELFF. The CDR3 DNA reads TGCGCCAGCAGCTTGGCCCTAGCGGGAGTGCGCGGGGAGCTGTTTTTT. The J gene is TRBJ2-2, the V gene TRBV5-1; TRBD2 matches 10 bases. Germline V CDR1 and CDR2: SGHRS, YFSETQ. There are 16 residues in the CDR3. V was pared by 0 bases and J by 7 bases, with 6 bases of the junction left unmatched.

CDR3 residues: CASSHPLAGVDTGELFF. The CDR3 DNA is TGTGCCAGCAGCCACCCGCTAGCGGGAGTTGACACCGGGGAGCTGTTTTTT. V usage is TRBV3-1 (or the pseudogene TRBV3-2) and J usage is TRBJ2-2; 10 bases are a match to TRBD2. Germline V gene sequence: CDR1 LGHDT, CDR2 YNNKEL (reference sequence). The CDR3 has 17 residues. V lost 3 bases and J lost 3; bases outside the gene matches: 7.

The J gene is TRBJ1-5, the V gene TRBV19; no reliable D call. CDR1 and CDR2 (germline): LNHDA, SQIVND (reference sequence). V shed 6 bases and J shed 3 bases, with 6 bases lying between them. This CDR3 has 12 amino acids. CDR3 protein: CASRQLNQPQHF. CDR3 sequence (DNA): TGTGCCAGTAGACAGCTCAATCAGCCCCAGCATTTT.

The chain recombines TRBV6-4 with TRBJ2-1; 8 bases map to TRBD2. Germline CDR1 MRHNA, CDR2 SNTAGT. Trimming took 8 bases from V and 0 from J; bases not matched to a gene: 3. The CDR3 has 14 amino acids. CDR3 in amino acids: CASAREGSYNEQFF. Here the CDR3 DNA reads TGTGCCAGCGCCCGGGAGGGCTCCTACAATGAGCAGTTCTTC.

The chain carries TRBV21-1 and TRBJ2-2; the D call TRBD1 from the table was never checked on the DNA. TRBV21-1 is termed a pseudogene. The CDR3 has 19 residues. The CDR3 loop is CASSKAGQGSLPNTGELFF. As DNA, the CDR3 is TGTGCCAGCAGCAAAGCGGGCCAGGGGAGTTTACCGAACACCGGGGAGCTGTTTTTT.

J is TRBJ1-6 and V is TRBV4-1; 10 nucleotides agree with TRBD1. The CDR3 runs to 16 residues. Per germline, CDR1 MGHRA and CDR2 YSYEKL. Trimming cost V 4 bases and J 7 bases; bases outside gene matches: 7. The DNA for the CDR3 is TGCGCCAGCAGCCTTTTGGACAGGGGGAGAAATTCACCCCTCCACTTT. As protein: CASSLLDRGRNSPLHF.

The chain has TRBV10-3 and TRBJ1-5, with D uncertain. In germline, CDR1 is ENHRY, CDR2 SYGVKD. CDR3 length: 13 residues. V lost 7 bases, J lost 3 bases, and 10 bases lay in between. The CDR3 DNA reads as TGTGCCATCAACCTGGAATTCAATCAGCCCCAGCATTTT. This translates into CAINLEFNQPQHF.

The V call is TRBV6-5, the J call TRBJ2-3; 14 bases match TRBD2. This CDR3 has 15 amino acids. CDR1 and CDR2 from the germline V gene are MNHEY and SVGAGI. Trimming at V came to 6 bases and at J to 5 bases, leaving 4 bases not matched to a gene. CDR3 in amino acids: CASSPGTSGRDTQYF. CDR3 nucleotides: TGTGCCAGCAGCCCCGGGACTAGCGGGAGAGATACGCAGTATTTT.

The gene calls are TRBV11-2 and TRBJ2-7; possibly TRBD1 or TRBD2 for D (5 bases each). Trimming took 5 bases from V and 4 from J, leaving 15 bases between them. CDR3 length equals 14 residues. Germline CDR1 reads SGHAT; CDR2 reads FQNNGV. CDR3 sequence reads: CASSDPGRGYEQYF. For the CDR3, the DNA is TGTGCCAGCAGCGACCCGGGACGGGGTTACGAGCAGTACTTC.

The V and J genes are TRBV5-1 and TRBJ2-3; D is uncertain. V was trimmed by 1 base and J by 6 bases, leaving 6 bases between them. CDR1 is SGHRS and CDR2 is YFSETQ in the germline V gene. The CDR3 runs 12 residues. CDR3 coding DNA: TGCGCCAGCAGCTTGTATCGGGATACGCAGTATTTT. This codes for CASSLYRDTQYF.

CDR3 sequence reads: CAWRSTSGGGAYNEQFF. The CDR3 nucleotides are TGTGCCTGGAGATCTACTAGCGGGGGGGGTGCCTACAATGAGCAGTTCTTC. V usage is TRBV30 and J usage is TRBJ2-1; 13 bases are shared with TRBD2. With V trimmed by 3 bases and J by 2 bases, 7 bases remained unmatched. Germline lookup yields CDR1 GTSNPN and CDR2 SVGIG (reference sequence). The CDR3 is 17 amino acids.

V usage is TRBV9 and J usage is TRBJ2-3; TRBD2 agrees at 10 bases. V was pared by 3 bases and J by 0 bases, with 1 base of the junction left unmatched. The germline gives CDR1 SGDLS, CDR2 YYNGEE. The CDR3 is 15 residues long. The CDR3 DNA is TGTGCCAGCAGCGAGACTAGCGGGAGCACAGATACGCAGTATTTT. This gives the protein CASSETSGSTDTQYF.

The chain recombines TRBV4-3 with TRBJ2-3; no clear D. In germline, CDR1 is LGHNA, CDR2 YSLEER. The CDR3 has 14 amino acids. Between the trimmed V and J ends, which lost 0 bases and 4 bases, there was a span of 8 bases. The CDR3 reads CASSQDPAPDTQYF. The CDR3, as DNA: TGCGCCAGCAGCCAAGATCCGGCCCCAGATACGCAGTATTTT.

CDR3 sequence reads: CATSRGSRDGPYEQYF. The CDR3 bases are TGTGCCACCAGCAGAGGCTCAAGGGACGGACCCTACGAGCAGTACTTC. The chain is built from TRBV15 and TRBJ2-7, with D perhaps being TRBD1 or TRBD2 (5 bases each). CDR1 is LNHNV, CDR2 YYDKDF, per germline (reference sequence). The CDR3 is 16 amino acids. Trimming cost V 1 base and J 2 bases, with 15 bases left between them. The whole variable domain, filled in from reference TRBV15 and TRBJ2-7, reads DAMVIQNPRYQVTQFGKPVTLSCSQTLNHNVMYWYQQKSSQAPKLLFHYYDKDFNNEADTPDNFQSRRPNTSFCFLDIRSPGLGDTAMYLCATSRGSRDGPYEQYFGPGTRLTVT.

This chain uses TRBV12-3 or TRBV12-4 with TRBJ1-6; no reliable D call. This CDR3 spans 12 amino acids. V was trimmed by 6 bases and J by 6 bases, leaving 6 bases between them. Here the CDR3 reads CASSLSNSPLHF. The CDR3 nucleotides read TGTGCCAGCAGCCTCAGTAATTCACCCCTCCACTTT.

The chain joins TRBV4-2 to TRBJ2-7, with D maybe TRBD2 (6 bases). CDR1 and CDR2 (germline): LGHNA, YNFKEQ. The V end lost 0 bases, the J end lost 4 bases, and 16 bases lay between the germline ends. There are 16 residues in the CDR3. The CDR3 region has the DNA TGTGCCAGCAGCCAAGAGTTTACGGGAGAACCGTACGAGCAGTACTTC. This sequence encodes CASSQEFTGEPYEQYF.

This chain joins TRBV7-2 and TRBJ1-2; no clear D gene. The CDR3 runs to 12 residues. V lost 3 bases, J lost 8 bases, and 10 bases lay in between. In germline, CDR1 is SGHTA, CDR2 FQGNSA. The CDR3 reads CASSFGREGYTF. The CDR3 DNA reads as TGTGCCAGCAGCTTCGGAAGGGAGGGCTACACCTTC.

The chain is built from TRBV2 and TRBJ2-2, with 9 bases lining up with TRBD2. Germline CDR1 reads SNHLY; CDR2 reads FYNNEI. This CDR3 is built from 15 residues. V dropped 7 bases and J dropped 6; count of bases not matched to a gene: 9. The CDR3 DNA is TGTGCCAGCAATCTAGCGGGAAAGGTGGCCGGGGAGCTGTTTTTT. This codes for CASNLAGKVAGELFF. Supplemented by reference TRBV2 and TRBJ2-2, the full variable domain reads EPEVTQTPSHQVTQMGQEVILRCVPISNHLYFYWYRQILGQKVEFLVSFYNNEISEKSEIFDDQFSVERPDGSNFTLKIRSTKLEDSAMYFCASNLAGKVAGELFFGEGSRLTVL.

This clone was seen only once. This CDR3 is CAISESFTGHANTGELFF. CDR3 DNA sequence: TGTGCCATCAGTGAGTCCTTTACGGGACACGCGAACACCGGGGAGCTGTTTTTT. The V call is TRBV10-3, the J call TRBJ2-2, with D possibly TRBD1 on 6 matching bases. V dropped 0 bases and J dropped 0 bases, with 14 bases sitting between them. The CDR3 totals 18 residues. CDR1 and CDR2 (germline): ENHRY, SYGVKD.

The rearrangement uses TRBV10-3 and TRBJ2-5, with D tentatively TRBD1 or TRBD2 (5 bases each). This CDR3 has 12 residues. Germline assignment: CDR1 ENHRY and CDR2 SYGVKD. V lost 3 bases to trimming and J lost 7 bases, with 9 bases between them. The CDR3 protein is CAISEGTGTQYF. The CDR3 region has the DNA TGTGCCATCAGTGAAGGGACGGGGACCCAGTACTTC.

The gene calls are TRBV5-6 and TRBJ2-1; no clear D. CDR1 is SGHDT and CDR2 is YYEEEE in the germline V gene. The CDR3 loop spans 16 amino acids. V was cut by 1 base and J by 8 bases, with 19 bases left in between. CDR3 residues: CASSLPLGIAGDEQFF. The CDR3 DNA is TGTGCCAGCAGCTTGCCCCTGGGGATAGCTGGCGATGAGCAGTTCTTC.